These 23 T cell receptor beta chains came from one sample sequenced in a study of T cell repertoires in ileal Crohn's disease. As for time point: proximal margin of the surgical specimen (macroscopically non-inflamed). Profiling relied on immunoSEQ multiplex PCR, and the TCRdb table lists in-frame clones only, not all of them. In the table there are several thousand clones, approximately 72% of which are singletons. The material sequenced was ileal tissue. These receptors came from an adult with Crohn's disease.

The chain has TRBV25-1 and TRBJ1-6; weak D call: TRBD1 (5 bases). V dropped 1 base and J dropped 7 bases, with 14 bases sitting between them. The length of the CDR3 is 16 residues. Germline assignment: CDR1 MGHDK and CDR2 SYGVNS. Here the CDR3 DNA reads TGTGCCAGCAGTGAATCGGGTGAGGGGCAGAATTCACCCCTCCACTTT. Residues: CASSESGEGQNSPLHF.

This clone is classed as large (0.1 to 1%). The rearrangement uses TRBV7-8 and TRBJ1-2; possible D gene TRBD1, 6 bases. This CDR3 comprises 13 residues. Trimming cost V 5 bases and J 2 bases, with 9 bases left between them. Germline CDR1 reads SGHVS; CDR2 reads FQNEAQ. The CDR3 sequence is CASSKDRNYGYTF. For the CDR3, the DNA is TGTGCCAGCAGCAAAGACAGGAACTATGGCTACACCTTC.

The chain employs TRBV5-1 and TRBJ1-1, with TRBD1 matching 7 bases. Losses at the gene ends were 3 bases for V and 4 bases for J; bases not matched to a gene: 9. Germline loops: CDR1 SGHRS, CDR2 YFSETQ. The CDR3 is 15 amino acids. This chain's CDR3 is CASSWNTGEATEAFF. The CDR3 DNA is TGCGCCAGCAGCTGGAATACAGGGGAAGCCACTGAAGCTTTCTTT.

This clone was observed a handful of times. The chain couples TRBV7-9 to TRBJ1-6, with 9 positions matching TRBD1. V shed 5 bases, J shed 8 bases, and the junction held 7 bases outside the gene matches. Germline-derived CDR1 and CDR2 are SEHNR and FQNEAQ (reference sequence). This CDR3 region has 15 residues. The CDR3 sequence: CASSPQGAGDSPLHF. CDR3 nucleotides: TGTGCCAGCAGCCCACAGGGGGCTGGGGATTCACCCCTCCACTTT.

This clone was detected a few times. This chain connects TRBV7-9 to TRBJ1-4, with TRBD1 matching 8 bases. The germline V gene has CDR1 SEHNR and CDR2 FQNEAQ (reference sequence). The junction had 7 bases not matched to a gene; V was cut back by 4 bases and J by 6 bases. The CDR3 runs 15 residues. CDR3 residues: CASSSGQGGDEKLFF. The CDR3 DNA sequence: TGTGCCAGCAGCTCCGGACAGGGTGGAGATGAAAAACTGTTTTTT. The entire variable domain, with the rest obtained from reference TRBV7-9 and TRBJ1-4, is as follows: DTGVSQNPRHKITKRGQNVTFRCDPISEHNRLYWYRQTLGQGPEFLTYFQNEAQLEKSRLLSDRFSAERPKGSFSTLEIQRTEQGDSAMYLCASSSGQGGDEKLFFGSGTQLSVL.

The chain combines TRBV20-1 with TRBJ1-3; unclear D gene. V was clipped by 1 base and J by 11 bases, with 9 bases between them. There are 11 residues in the CDR3. CDR1 and CDR2 from the germline V gene are DFQATT and SNEGSKA (reference sequence). In nucleotides, the CDR3 is TGCAGTGCTAGAGGCCAGCGCTCCATATATTTT. Translating it yields CSARGQRSIYF.

The V call is TRBV15, the J call TRBJ1-2, with D unresolved. Germline CDR1 reads LNHNV; CDR2 reads YYDKDF (reference sequence). V was cut by 1 base and J by 1 base, with 10 bases left in between. This CDR3 has 15 amino acids. The CDR3 DNA reads as TGTGCCACCAGCAGAGGGAGTTACCTTAACTATGGCTACACCTTC. Protein sequence: CATSRGSYLNYGYTF.

J is TRBJ2-1 and V is TRBV21-1; the D segment call TRBD2 is taken from the table without a DNA check. TRBV21-1 is classified as a pseudogene. The CDR3 consists of 15 residues. CDR3 coding DNA: TGTGCCAGCAGCAAAGATGAGGGTCCCTACAATGAGCAGTTCTTC. This gives the protein CASSKDEGPYNEQFF.

The rearrangement uses TRBV21-1 and TRBJ1-5; TRBD1, the D gene given by the table, was not confirmed from the DNA. TRBV21-1 is listed as a pseudogene. CDR3 size: 14 residues. CDR3 in DNA: TGTGCCAGCAGCAAAGGGGCAGTCAATCAGCCCCAGCATTTT. Translation: CASSKGAVNQPQHF.

This clone is labeled hyperexpanded (1% or more). The gene calls are TRBV27 and TRBJ2-7; 8 bases align to TRBD1. This CDR3 is 12 amino acids long. Trimming at V came to 8 bases and at J to 3 bases, leaving 3 bases not matched to a gene. The germline V gene has CDR1 MNHEY and CDR2 SMNVEV (reference sequence). CDR3 sequence reads: CASGTGHYEQYF. The CDR3, as DNA: TGTGCCAGCGGGACAGGCCACTACGAGCAGTACTTC.

The chain uses TRBV11-3 and TRBJ2-2; D is possibly TRBD2 (6 bases). Trimming removed 4 bases from V and 5 bases from J, with 11 bases in between. Looked up from germline, CDR1 is SGHNT and CDR2 is YENEEA. The CDR3 consists of 14 residues. In nucleotides, the CDR3 is TGTGCCAGCAGCTCGGTCCGGGGGACCGGGGAGCTGTTTTTT. This encodes CASSSVRGTGELFF.

The chain recombines TRBV18 with TRBJ1-2; D perhaps matches TRBD1 (5 bases). The V and J ends lost 4 bases and 3 bases respectively, with 9 bases between them. Per germline, CDR1 KGHSH and CDR2 LQKENI. CDR3 length equals 13 residues. CDR3 coding DNA: TGTGCCAGCTCACGGGGAGGGGACTATGGCTACACCTTC. Translated, it gives CASSRGGDYGYTF.

There are a few counts of this clone. The chain is built from TRBV6-5 and TRBJ2-7; D is tentatively TRBD1 or TRBD2 (6 bases each). V dropped 0 bases and J dropped 5 bases, with 11 bases sitting between them. Germline lookup yields CDR1 MNHEY and CDR2 SVGAGI. This CDR3 is 14 amino acids long. This CDR3 reads CASSYSIGGNEQYF. CDR3 sequence (DNA): TGTGCCAGCAGTTACTCGATAGGGGGGAACGAGCAGTACTTC.

The chain combines TRBV4-1 with TRBJ2-1; TRBD2 agrees at 9 bases. Germline CDR1 reads MGHRA; CDR2 reads YSYEKL. The CDR3 is 16 residues long. The trim removed 4 bases at V and 2 bases at J, leaving 6 bases unmatched. The CDR3 region has the DNA TGCGCCAGCAGCCTTTCGACTAGCGGAACCTACAATGAGCAGTTCTTC. Protein: CASSLSTSGTYNEQFF.

The chain combines TRBV2 with TRBJ1-1, with TRBD1 as a possible D gene (6 bases). Trimming removed 5 bases at V and 4 bases at J, with 11 bases between. CDR3 size: 13 residues. Germline V gives CDR1 SNHLY, CDR2 FYNNEI. CDR3 region: CASSFRGATEAFF. DNA of the CDR3: TGTGCCAGCAGTTTCAGGGGAGCCACTGAAGCTTTCTTT. The entire variable domain, with the rest obtained from reference TRBV2 and TRBJ1-1, is as follows: EPEVTQTPSHQVTQMGQEVILRCVPISNHLYFYWYRQILGQKVEFLVSFYNNEISEKSEIFDDQFSVERPDGSNFTLKIRSTKLEDSAMYFCASSFRGATEAFFGQGTRLTVV.

V is TRBV10-3 and J is TRBJ2-4, with 8 bases fitting TRBD1. The length of the CDR3 is 16 residues. J was trimmed by 0 bases and V by 3 bases; bases with no gene match: 4. Per germline, CDR1 ENHRY and CDR2 SYGVKD. CDR3 residues: CAISDPTGEAKNIQYF. CDR3 sequence (DNA): TGTGCCATCAGTGATCCGACAGGGGAAGCCAAAAACATTCAGTACTTC.

The rearrangement uses TRBV19 and TRBJ1-2; TRBD1 matches at 8 bases. Germline V gene lookup returns CDR1 LNHDA and CDR2 SQIVND (reference sequence). Trimming removed 1 base from V and 4 bases from J; junction bases left unmatched: 5. The CDR3 is made up of 15 amino acids. The CDR3, as DNA: TGTGCCAGTAGTATAGCCGGGACAGGCCCCTATGGCTACACCTTC. This translates into CASSIAGTGPYGYTF.

The chain carries TRBV30 and TRBJ1-3; D not certain. The V end was cut by 5 bases, the J end by 8 bases, with 13 bases between. The CDR3 is made up of 12 amino acids. Germline loops: CDR1 GTSNPN, CDR2 SVGIG (reference sequence). The CDR3 loop is CAWGEQRDTIYF. For the CDR3, the DNA is TGTGCCTGGGGCGAACAGCGGGACACCATATATTTT.

The chain recombines TRBV2 with TRBJ1-2, with D possibly matching TRBD1 (6 bases). Germline CDR1 SNHLY, CDR2 FYNNEI. Trimming took off 1 base at V and 4 bases at J, with 16 bases between the two ends. The CDR3 has 16 amino acids. The CDR3: CASSEVDTQGVYGYTF. In nucleotides, the CDR3 is TGTGCCAGCAGTGAAGTGGATACACAGGGCGTCTATGGCTACACCTTC. The variable domain in full, completed from reference TRBV2 and TRBJ1-2, reads EPEVTQTPSHQVTQMGQEVILRCVPISNHLYFYWYRQILGQKVEFLVSFYNNEISEKSEIFDDQFSVERPDGSNFTLKIRSTKLEDSAMYFCASSEVDTQGVYGYTFGSGTRLTVV.

The chain couples TRBV11-2 to TRBJ2-1; 7 positions agree with TRBD2. The CDR3 is 15 residues long. V was pared by 5 bases and J by 6 bases, with 10 bases of the junction left unmatched. Germline-derived CDR1 and CDR2 are SGHAT and FQNNGV. The DNA for the CDR3 is TGTGCCAGCAGCGTGCTACTAGCGTCGAGCAATGAGCAGTTCTTC. This codes for CASSVLLASSNEQFF.

The chain is built from TRBV7-6 and TRBJ2-1; 12 nucleotides match TRBD2. Looked up from germline, CDR1 is SGHVS and CDR2 is FNYEAQ. The V and J ends lost 5 bases and 8 bases, in that order; junction bases with no gene match: 13. This CDR3 has 17 amino acids. DNA for the CDR3: TGTGCCAGCAGCCAGGGACTAGCGGGCTACGGAGTGGATGAGCAGTTCTTC. This encodes CASSQGLAGYGVDEQFF.

The J gene is TRBJ2-5, the V gene TRBV28, with TRBD2 matching 8 bases. This CDR3 has 14 amino acids. V lost 7 bases and J lost 5; bases outside the gene matches: 9. Germline CDR1 is MDHEN and CDR2 is SYDVKM. The CDR3 protein is CASNLSGVGETQYF. The CDR3, as DNA: TGTGCCAGCAACCTTAGCGGGGTCGGGGAGACCCAGTACTTC. The full variable domain, in which reference TRBV28 and TRBJ2-5 provide the parts outside the CDR3, is DVKVTQSSRYLVKRTGEKVFLECVQDMDHENMFWYRQDPGLGLRLIYFSYDVKMKEKGDIPEGYSVSREKKERFSLILESASTNQTSMYLCASNLSGVGETQYFGPGTRLLVL.

The chain carries TRBV7-9 and TRBJ2-1, with 14 nucleotides matching TRBD2. This CDR3 contains 13 residues. The germline gives CDR1 SEHNR, CDR2 FQNEAQ (reference sequence). J was trimmed by 10 bases and V by 5 bases; bases with no gene match: 1. CDR3 in amino acids: CASSRTSGGEQFF. The CDR3 DNA sequence: TGTGCCAGCAGCCGGACTAGCGGGGGGGAGCAGTTCTTC.